What follows describes a single T cell receptor beta chain. Its antigen is not identified. This specimen comes from a study of T cell responses to AZD1222 COVID-19 vaccine. Study context: Some second doses came at about 4 weeks and others at about 12 weeks; these were pooled.

CDR3 length: 16 amino acids. With V trimmed by 0 bases and J by 6 bases, 8 bases remained unmatched. Per germline, CDR1 SGHRS and CDR2 YFSETQ. Method: immunoSEQ multiplex PCR; TCRdb's copy keeps in-frame clones and lacks some. Of roughly 120,000 clones listed, 85% to 90% were seen once; the top ten hold almost 4.5%. Study conclusions and caveats: A rise in Spike-specific TCR breadth and depth followed two AZD1222 doses.

The receptor comes from an adult in good health. Here the sequenced sample was peripheral blood, taken on day 0 of AZD1222 vaccination. The chain couples TRBV5-1 to TRBJ2-1; 8 nucleotides agree with TRBD1. The chain's CDR3 is CASSLVGQGLLNEQFF. CDR3 DNA: TGCGCCAGCAGCTTGGTTGGACAGGGATTGCTCAATGAGCAGTTCTTC.